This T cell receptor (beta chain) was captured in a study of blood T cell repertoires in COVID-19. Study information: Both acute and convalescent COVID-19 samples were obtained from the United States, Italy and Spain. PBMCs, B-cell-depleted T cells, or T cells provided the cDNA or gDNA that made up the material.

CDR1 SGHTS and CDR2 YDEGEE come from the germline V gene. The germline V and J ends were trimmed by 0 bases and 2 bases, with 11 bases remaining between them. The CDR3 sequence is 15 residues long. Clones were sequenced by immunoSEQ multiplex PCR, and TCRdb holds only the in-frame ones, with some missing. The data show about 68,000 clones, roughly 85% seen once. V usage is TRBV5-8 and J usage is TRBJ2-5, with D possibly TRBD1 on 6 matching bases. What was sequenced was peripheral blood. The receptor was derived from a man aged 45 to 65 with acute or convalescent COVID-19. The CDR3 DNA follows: TGTGCCAGCAGCTTGGCCGGGACACATCAAGAGACCCAGTACTTC. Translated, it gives CASSLAGTHQETQYF.